This T cell receptor beta chain was captured by sequencing in a study of shared clonotypes between healthy human individuals. Cells designated naive CD8 were CD45RO-negative and were positively selected for CCR7, with terminally differentiated effector memory CD45RA+ cells excluded. Regarding this clone: Its specificity is unknown.

Only in-frame clones appear in the TCRdb table, and some are missing; sequencing was by immunoSEQ multiplex PCR. The sample has hundreds of thousands of clones, 96% seen once. Whole-study results and caveats: A handful of donors had approximately 4.6% of their naive CD4 clonotypes in common. Genetic and exposure-history diversity was limited by the few donors.

The clonotype comes from a young woman in good health. The sample consisted of naive CD8+ T cells sorted from blood.

CDR3 coding DNA: TGCGCCAGCTTCGACCAGATGAATTCCTACGAGCAGTACTTC. It codes for CASFDQMNSYEQYF. The chain combines TRBV10-2 with TRBJ2-7; D ambiguous. Trimming removed 8 bases at V and 1 base at J, with 15 bases between. The CDR3 contains 14 residues. In germline, CDR1 is WSHSY, CDR2 SAAADI.